These 32 T cell receptor beta chains came from one sample sequenced in a study of T cells expressing NK-cell markers. TCRdb reworked the 5' RACE reads into one entry per CDR3 protein, no DNA. The sample data list about 460,000 distinct CDR3 sequences. Sequencing input: blood T cells: a sorted CD56 or NKG2C T cell subset, CD4+ or CD8+ T cells, or bulk PBMC T cells (not recorded which). The source is a woman in her fifties or sixties in good health.

The chain recombines TRBV25-1 with TRBJ1-2. The CDR3 extends over 11 amino acids. Per germline, CDR1 MGHDK and CDR2 SYGVNS. CDR3 in amino acids: CASSEGWGYTF.

V is TRBV24-1 and J is TRBJ1-5; no DNA is available, so the TRBD1 call from TCRdb remains unchecked. Germline loops: CDR1 KGHDR, CDR2 SFDVKD. The CDR3 extends over 16 amino acids. The CDR3 sequence is CATSDTRTGNNQPQHF.

The rearrangement links TRBV4-1 to TRBJ2-1; the D call of TRBD2 rests on TCRdb alone, since no DNA is present to check it. The CDR3 is made up of 16 amino acids. Germline CDR1 MGHRA, CDR2 YSYEKL. The chain's CDR3 is CASSQESLAGVLEQFF.

The rearrangement joins TRBV9 to TRBJ2-1; lacking DNA, the TRBD2 call made by TCRdb goes unchecked. The CDR3 length is 15 residues. Per germline, CDR1 SGDLS and CDR2 YYNGEE. This chain's CDR3 is CASSVETSGNPFQFF.

This chain joins TRBV12-3 or TRBV12-4 and TRBJ2-3; TCRdb reports TRBD1, a call that lacks DNA to check it against. This CDR3 spans 14 amino acids. The CDR3 protein is CASSVSAGRNTQYF.

The rearrangement uses TRBV11-3 and TRBJ1-1; as DNA is missing, the TRBD1 call by TCRdb cannot be tested. Germline loops: CDR1 SGHNT, CDR2 YENEEA. The CDR3 extends over 16 amino acids. CDR3 sequence: CASSTRTGSMNTEAFF.

The CDR3 here is CASSPGQGANTEAFF. The genes are TRBV18 and TRBJ1-1; TCRdb calls TRBD1, which cannot be checked without DNA. This CDR3 spans 15 amino acids. Germline-derived CDR1 and CDR2 are KGHSH and LQKENI.

J is TRBJ1-1 and V is TRBV29-1. Germline CDR1 SQVTM, CDR2 ANQGSEA. The CDR3 has 13 amino acids. This CDR3 reads CSVSGVGNTEAFF.

The V call is TRBV18, the J call TRBJ2-3. Germline CDR1 reads KGHSH; CDR2 reads LQKENI. This CDR3 has 14 residues. CDR3 region: CASSPRPNTDTQYF.

This chain connects TRBV20-1 to TRBJ1-4. The CDR3 length is 12 residues. Germline V gene data show CDR1 as DFQATT and CDR2 as SNEGSKA (reference sequence). The CDR3 sequence is CSAIGLNEKLFF.

V is TRBV24-1 and J is TRBJ1-4. The CDR3 covers 12 residues. Per the germline V gene, CDR1 is KGHDR and CDR2 is SFDVKD. CDR3 amino acids: CATSDRMEKLFF.

V is TRBV12-3 or TRBV12-4 and J is TRBJ2-1. The CDR3 extends over 14 amino acids. CDR3 sequence reads: CASTHTRKHNEQFF.

J is TRBJ2-1 and V is TRBV9; with no DNA, the TCRdb D assignment of TRBD1 cannot be verified. The CDR3 runs to 16 residues. The germline V gene encodes CDR1 SGDLS and CDR2 YYNGEE. The CDR3 loop reads CASSVGGPGPYNEQFF.

The chain recombines TRBV5-6 with TRBJ2-1; TCRdb reports TRBD2, a call that lacks DNA to check it against. The CDR3 runs to 15 residues. CDR1 is SGHDT and CDR2 is YYEEEE in the germline V gene. The CDR3 loop is CASSLRGREWNEQFF.

The chain combines TRBV5-1 with TRBJ1-1. This CDR3 comprises 13 residues. Germline V lookup: CDR1 SGHRS, CDR2 YFSETQ. The CDR3 reads CASSYLADTEAFF.

The chain employs TRBV6-5 and TRBJ1-2; lacking DNA, the TRBD1 call made by TCRdb goes unchecked. CDR3 length equals 15 residues. CDR1 and CDR2 from the germline V gene are MNHEY and SVGAGI. The CDR3 protein is CASSYGSQGRRGYTF.

V is TRBV29-1 and J is TRBJ2-1; TCRdb designates TRBD2, a call that cannot be tested without DNA. CDR1 SQVTM and CDR2 ANQGSEA come from the germline V gene. The CDR3 is 15 residues long. CDR3 protein: CSVEGTRRGYNEQFF.

This sequence joins TRBV24-1 and TRBJ2-2. Germline loops: CDR1 KGHDR, CDR2 SFDVKD. The CDR3 runs to 14 residues. The CDR3 sequence is CATSDYSGTGELFF.

The chain recombines TRBV7-2 with TRBJ2-2. This CDR3 comprises 14 residues. Germline V lookup: CDR1 SGHTA, CDR2 FQGNSA. The CDR3 sequence is CASRTLTNTGELFF.

The chain couples TRBV20-1 to TRBJ2-4; there is no DNA to check the TCRdb D call of TRBD1. In germline, CDR1 is DFQATT, CDR2 SNEGSKA (reference sequence). The CDR3 has 14 amino acids. The CDR3 reads CSARPLRVGNIQYF.

J is TRBJ1-3 and V is TRBV21-1; no DNA is available, so the TRBD1 call from TCRdb remains unchecked. TRBV21-1 is a pseudogene segment. This CDR3 is built from 15 residues. The CDR3 here is CASSLRQNRGNTIYF.

The chain carries TRBV7-3 and TRBJ2-1; the TCRdb call, TRBD2, lacks DNA for checking. This CDR3 spans 17 amino acids. Germline-derived CDR1 and CDR2 are SGHTA and FQGTGA. CDR3 region: CASSLLIGREASNEQFF.

The V call is TRBV28, the J call TRBJ1-5; no DNA is available, so the TRBD1 call from TCRdb remains unchecked. Germline loops: CDR1 MDHEN, CDR2 SYDVKM. The CDR3 runs to 15 residues. CDR3 loop: CASRAGQSSNQPQHF.

The gene calls are TRBV7-3 and TRBJ2-2; TCRdb picks TRBD2, but there is no DNA to check that call. This CDR3 has 14 residues. Looked up from germline, CDR1 is SGHTA and CDR2 is FQGTGA. This CDR3 reads CASSRGLASGELFF.

The chain combines TRBV12-3 or TRBV12-4 with TRBJ2-2; TCRdb names TRBD1, which stays unverified in the absence of DNA. This CDR3 is built from 13 residues. This chain's CDR3 is CASSLGGGGELFF.

The chain carries TRBV19 and TRBJ2-1. CDR1 is LNHDA, CDR2 SQIVND, per germline (reference sequence). The CDR3 has 14 amino acids. CDR3: CASSIEGRPNEQFF. The variable domain in full, completed from reference TRBV19 and TRBJ2-1, reads DGGITQSPKYLFRKEGQNVTLSCEQNLNHDAMYWYRQDPGQGLRLIYYSQIVNDFQKGDIAEGYSVSREKKESFPLTVTSAQKNPTAFYLCASSIEGRPNEQFFGPGTRLTVL.

The chain couples TRBV27 to TRBJ1-6. Germline assignment: CDR1 MNHEY and CDR2 SMNVEV (reference sequence). The CDR3 contains 14 residues. The CDR3 sequence: CASAIRTYNSPLHF.

J is TRBJ2-4 and V is TRBV9. The CDR3 covers 17 residues. In germline, CDR1 is SGDLS, CDR2 YYNGEE. The CDR3 is CASSVAPAGRSADIQYF. Drawing the rest from reference TRBV9 and TRBJ2-4, the complete variable domain is DSGVTQTPKHLITATGQRVTLRCSPRSGDLSVYWYQQSLDQGLQFLIQYYNGEERAKGNILERFSAQQFPDLHSELNLSSLELGDSALYFCASSVAPAGRSADIQYFGAGTRLSVL.

The chain joins TRBV7-9 to TRBJ2-3; without DNA, the TCRdb call of TRBD2 cannot be checked. Germline V gene lookup returns CDR1 SEHNR and CDR2 FQNEAQ (reference sequence). The CDR3 runs 14 residues. CDR3 protein: CASSLTGTTATQYF.

CDR3: CASSFSAGIGETQYF. V gene TRBV7-3 combines with J gene TRBJ2-5; TCRdb lists TRBD1, though no DNA is available to test this call. Germline CDR1 reads SGHTA; CDR2 reads FQGTGA. The CDR3 length is 15 residues.

The rearrangement joins TRBV5-6 to TRBJ1-4. The V gene's germline CDR1 is SGHDT and CDR2 YYEEEE. CDR3 length equals 14 residues. CDR3 loop: CASSFGGAGEKLFF.

This chain uses TRBV20-1 with TRBJ2-5; as DNA is missing, the TRBD2 call by TCRdb cannot be tested. Per the germline V gene, CDR1 is DFQATT and CDR2 is SNEGSKA (reference sequence). The CDR3 is 16 amino acids. This chain's CDR3 is CSARFPFGGAQETQYF.